This T cell receptor beta chain derives from a study of OX40 agonist ivuxolimab in advanced cancers. Study observations and caveats: The investigators did not determine what antigen specificity the expanded peripheral T cells had. Expanded clones were, on average, more numerous in CD8+ T cells than in CD4+.

In regard to this clone: Its antigen is not identified.

J gave up 4 bases and V 5 bases, and 8 bases lay outside the gene matches. This CDR3 comprises 13 residues. Germline V gene data show CDR1 as GTSNPN and CDR2 as SVGIG (reference sequence). Here immunoSEQ multiplex PCR was the method, and the copy in TCRdb shows in-frame clones only, minus some. The sample includes fewer than 40,000 clones, roughly 90% of them seen just once. This clonotype was obtained from an adult with an advanced solid tumor such as melanoma, head and neck, liver or kidney cancer. The chain joins TRBV30 to TRBJ2-7; 7 bases line up with TRBD2. Specimen: CD4+ or CD8+ T cells sorted from blood, collected in a trial of the OX40 agonist ivuxolimab. This CDR3 reads CAWGGRGAYEQYF. CDR3 sequence (DNA): TGTGCCTGGGGGGGGAGGGGAGCTTACGAGCAGTACTTC.